This section outlines one T cell receptor (beta chain) sequence together with its context. Antigen: not known. Looked up from germline, CDR1 is SGHNT and CDR2 is YYREEE (reference sequence). V lost 3 bases and J lost 5, with 12 bases in between. This CDR3 comprises 13 residues. These data are taken from a study of T cell responses to AZD1222 COVID-19 vaccine. Sequenced by immunoSEQ multiplex PCR; TCRdb stores in-frame clones only, minus some. The sample has some 80,000 clones; 65% to 80% are singletons. Overall study findings and caveats: The study sampled repertoires only after the peak T cell response. Clonal diversity was possibly underestimated; the donors were predominantly white British and more often female.

The chain has TRBV5-4 and TRBJ2-7, with D perhaps matching TRBD2 (7 bases). Source: peripheral blood, taken 28 days after the second dose of the MenACWY control vaccine. The receptor was isolated from an adult who received the MenACWY meningococcal vaccine as a control. CDR3 DNA: TGTGCCAGCAGCTGGGGAGGGGGAAACGAGCAGTACTTC. Protein product: CASSWGGGNEQYF.